This passage covers 5 T cell receptor beta chains from one sample sequenced in a study of T cells in Graves' hyperthyroidism and ophthalmopathy. There were TCR beta CDR3 regions amplified from RNA transcripts. The HTBI primer set was used in a first-round RT-PCR of the TCR CDR3. TCRdb itself ran the multiplex PCR reads through MiXCR, one entry per CDR3 protein. The table includes 300,000 to 500,000 distinct CDR3 sequences, 11% to 15% detected once. Sequencing input: blood. Receptor source: a man aged 45-60 years with Graves' ophthalmopathy.

This clonotype was observed many times. The genes are TRBV30 and TRBJ2-5; 7 bases are a match to TRBD2. The V and J ends lost 5 bases and 4 bases, in that order; junction bases with no gene match: 7. Germline lookup yields CDR1 GTSNPN and CDR2 SVGIG (reference sequence). The CDR3 sequence is 13 residues long. CDR3 region: CAWRREGTETQYF. The CDR3 region has the DNA TGTGCCTGGCGAAGGGAGGGGACAGAGACCCAGTACTTC. Full variable domain (missing parts from reference TRBV30 and TRBJ2-5): SQTIHQWPATLVQPVGSPLSLECTVEGTSNPNLYWYRQAAGRGLQLLFYSVGIGQISSEVPQNLSASRPQDRQFILSSKKLLLSDSGFYLCAWRREGTETQYFGPGTRLLVL.

This clonotype came up a few times. The rearrangement joins TRBV6-1 to TRBJ2-7; 10 positions match TRBD1. The CDR3 runs to 15 residues. V shed 6 bases and J 5 bases; nucleotides not matched to a gene: 10. The germline gives CDR1 MNHNS, CDR2 SASEGT. The CDR3 sequence is CASRPLGTGVNEQYF. CDR3 sequence (DNA): TGTGCCAGCAGACCACTTGGGACAGGGGTCAACGAGCAGTACTTC.

This clonotype was seen only a few times. The chain links TRBV5-1 to TRBJ2-5; D perhaps matches TRBD1 (5 bases). The CDR3 totals 14 residues. The ends were cut back, 6 bases at V and 4 bases at J, with 16 bases in the middle. CDR1 SGHRS and CDR2 YFSETQ come from the germline V gene. The DNA of the CDR3 is TGCGCCAGCACTAGAAGTTCAGGGTTAGAGACCCAGTACTTC. Residues: CASTRSSGLETQYF.

This clonotype was counted many times. The chain combines TRBV5-1 with TRBJ2-3, with D tentatively TRBD2 (6 bases). V was pared by 6 bases and J by 0 bases, with 17 bases between. The CDR3 is made up of 16 amino acids. CDR1 is SGHRS, CDR2 YFSETQ, per germline. The CDR3 DNA follows: TGCGCCAGCAAAGCGCCGGGGACTCGTAGCACAGATACGCAGTATTTT. It codes for CASKAPGTRSTDTQYF. The complete variable domain, with remaining parts taken from reference TRBV5-1 and TRBJ2-3, reads KAGVTQTPRYLIKTRGQQVTLSCSPISGHRSVSWYQQTPGQGLQFLFEYFSETQRNKGNFPGRFSGRQFSNSRSEMNVSTLELGDSALYLCASKAPGTRSTDTQYFGPGTRLTVL.

In this sample, this clonotype turned up many times. The chain employs TRBV29-1 and TRBJ1-2; 9 bases are shared with TRBD1. Germline lookup yields CDR1 SQVTM and CDR2 ANQGSEA. The V segment lost 3 bases and the J segment 4 bases; nucleotides outside the gene matches: 0. The CDR3 consists of 12 residues. The CDR3 nucleotides read TGCAGCGTTGAGGGACAGGGCTATGGCTACACCTTC. It translates to CSVEGQGYGYTF.